The present T cell receptor beta chain was sequenced within a study of blood T cell repertoires in COVID-19. Germline loops: CDR1 MNHEY, CDR2 SVGAGI. V was cut by 3 bases and J by 7 bases, with 9 bases left in between. CDR3 length equals 13 residues. TCRdb keeps only in-frame clones here, not all; method: immunoSEQ multiplex PCR. The table includes approximately 490,000 clones, about 85% detected once. Membership in each cohort depended on participant-reported clinical history. This TCR came from a woman in her sixties who had recovered from COVID-19. The V and J genes are TRBV6-5 and TRBJ1-4; tentatively, D is TRBD1 (5 bases). Sequenced sample: PBMCs or T cells enriched from blood (not recorded which). The CDR3 spells CASSYSGGEKLFF. The CDR3 DNA sequence: TGTGCCAGCAGTTATTCCGGGGGTGAAAAACTGTTTTTT.